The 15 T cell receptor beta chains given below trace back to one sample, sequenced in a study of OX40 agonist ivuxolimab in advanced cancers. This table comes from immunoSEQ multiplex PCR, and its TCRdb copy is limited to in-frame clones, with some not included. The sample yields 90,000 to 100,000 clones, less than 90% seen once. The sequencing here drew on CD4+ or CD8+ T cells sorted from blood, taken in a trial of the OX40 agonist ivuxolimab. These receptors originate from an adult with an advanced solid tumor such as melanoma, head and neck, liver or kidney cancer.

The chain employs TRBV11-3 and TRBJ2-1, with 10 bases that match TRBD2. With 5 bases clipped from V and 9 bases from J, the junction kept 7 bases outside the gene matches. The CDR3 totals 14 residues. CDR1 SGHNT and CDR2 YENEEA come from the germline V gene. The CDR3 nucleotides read TGTGCCAGCAGCCTAGCGGGAGACAGGGCTGAGCAGTTCTTC. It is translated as CASSLAGDRAEQFF.

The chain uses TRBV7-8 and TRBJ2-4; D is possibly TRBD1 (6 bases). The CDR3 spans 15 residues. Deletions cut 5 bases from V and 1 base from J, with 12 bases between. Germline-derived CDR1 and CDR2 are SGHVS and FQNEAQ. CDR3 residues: CASSPSQGAKNIQYF. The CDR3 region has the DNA TGTGCCAGCAGCCCCAGCCAGGGGGCCAAAAACATTCAGTACTTC.

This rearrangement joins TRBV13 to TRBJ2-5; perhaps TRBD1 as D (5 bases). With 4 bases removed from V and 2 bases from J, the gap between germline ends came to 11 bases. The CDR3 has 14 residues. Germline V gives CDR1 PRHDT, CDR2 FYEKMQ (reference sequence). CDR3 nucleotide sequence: TGTGCCAGCAGCTCAGCAGGGTTTCAAGAGACCCAGTACTTC. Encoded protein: CASSSAGFQETQYF.

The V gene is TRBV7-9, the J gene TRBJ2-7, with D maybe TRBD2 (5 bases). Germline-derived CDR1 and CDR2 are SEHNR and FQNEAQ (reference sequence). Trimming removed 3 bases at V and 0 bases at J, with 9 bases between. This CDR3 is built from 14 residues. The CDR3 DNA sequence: TGTGCCAGCAGCTTCTCGGGAAGCTCCTACGAGCAGTACGTC. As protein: CASSFSGSSYEQYV.

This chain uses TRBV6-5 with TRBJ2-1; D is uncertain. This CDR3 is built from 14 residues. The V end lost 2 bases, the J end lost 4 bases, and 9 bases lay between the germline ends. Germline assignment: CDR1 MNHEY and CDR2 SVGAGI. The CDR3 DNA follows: TGTGCCAGCAGTTACATCGACGGGTACAATGAGCAGTTCTTC. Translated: CASSYIDGYNEQFF.

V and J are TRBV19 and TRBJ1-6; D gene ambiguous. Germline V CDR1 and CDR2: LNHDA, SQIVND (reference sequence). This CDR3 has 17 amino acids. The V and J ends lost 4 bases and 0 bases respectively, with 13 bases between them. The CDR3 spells CASSKGGQASYNSPLHF. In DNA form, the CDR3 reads TGTGCCAGTAGTAAAGGAGGGCAGGCCTCCTATAATTCACCCCTCCACTTT.

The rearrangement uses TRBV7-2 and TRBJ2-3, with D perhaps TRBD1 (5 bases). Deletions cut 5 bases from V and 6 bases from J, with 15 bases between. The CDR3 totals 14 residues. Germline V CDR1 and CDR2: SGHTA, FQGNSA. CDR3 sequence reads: CASSPAAGKDTQYF. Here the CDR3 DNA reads TGTGCCAGCAGCCCAGCCGCAGGGAAGGATACGCAGTATTTT. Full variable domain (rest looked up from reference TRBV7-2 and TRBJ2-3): GAGVSQSPSNKVTEKGKDVELRCDPISGHTALYWYRQSLGQGLEFLIYFQGNSAPDKSGLPSDRFSAERTGGSVSTLTIQRTQQEDSAVYLCASSPAAGKDTQYFGPGTRLTVL.

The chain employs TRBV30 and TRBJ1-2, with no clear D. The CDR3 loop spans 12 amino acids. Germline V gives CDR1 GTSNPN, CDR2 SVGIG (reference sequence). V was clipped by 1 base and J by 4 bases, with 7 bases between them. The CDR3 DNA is TGTGCCTGGAGTGAAGAGAGCTATGGCTACACCTTC. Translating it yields CAWSEESYGYTF.

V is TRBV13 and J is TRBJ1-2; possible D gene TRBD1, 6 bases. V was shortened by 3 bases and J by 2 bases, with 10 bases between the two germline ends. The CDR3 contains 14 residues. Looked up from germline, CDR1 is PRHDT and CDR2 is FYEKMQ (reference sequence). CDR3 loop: CASSFMGGNYGYTF. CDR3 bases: TGTGCCAGCAGCTTTATGGGGGGCAACTATGGCTACACCTTC.

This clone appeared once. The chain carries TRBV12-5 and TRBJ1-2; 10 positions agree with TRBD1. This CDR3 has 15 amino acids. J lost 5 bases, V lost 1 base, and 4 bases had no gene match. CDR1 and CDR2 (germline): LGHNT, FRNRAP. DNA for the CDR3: TGTGCTAGTGGTTTGGGAGGGGACAGGGGATATGGCTACACCTTC. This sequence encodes CASGLGGDRGYGYTF.

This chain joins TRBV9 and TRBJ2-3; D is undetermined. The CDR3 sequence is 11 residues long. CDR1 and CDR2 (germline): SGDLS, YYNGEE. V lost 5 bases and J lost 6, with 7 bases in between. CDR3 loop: CASSFDDTQYF. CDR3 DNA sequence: TGTGCCAGCAGTTTCGATGATACGCAGTATTTT.

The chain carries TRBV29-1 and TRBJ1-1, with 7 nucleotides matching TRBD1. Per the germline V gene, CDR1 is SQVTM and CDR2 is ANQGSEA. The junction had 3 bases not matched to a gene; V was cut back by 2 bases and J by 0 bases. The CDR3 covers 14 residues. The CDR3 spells CSVERDRMNTEAFF. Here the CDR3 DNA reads TGCAGCGTTGAAAGGGACAGAATGAACACTGAAGCTTTCTTT.

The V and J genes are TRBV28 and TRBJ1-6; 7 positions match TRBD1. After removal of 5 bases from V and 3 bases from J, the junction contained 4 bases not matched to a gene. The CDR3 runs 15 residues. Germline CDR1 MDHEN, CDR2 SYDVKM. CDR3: CASSGGQIYNSPLHF. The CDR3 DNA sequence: TGTGCCAGCAGTGGGGGACAGATCTATAATTCACCCCTCCACTTT.

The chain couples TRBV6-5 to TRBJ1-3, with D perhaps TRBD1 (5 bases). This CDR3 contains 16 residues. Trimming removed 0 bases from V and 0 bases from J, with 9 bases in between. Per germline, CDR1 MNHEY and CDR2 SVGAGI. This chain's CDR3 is CASSYSGVGSGNTIYF. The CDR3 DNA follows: TGTGCCAGCAGTTACTCGGGGGTCGGCTCTGGAAACACCATATATTTT.

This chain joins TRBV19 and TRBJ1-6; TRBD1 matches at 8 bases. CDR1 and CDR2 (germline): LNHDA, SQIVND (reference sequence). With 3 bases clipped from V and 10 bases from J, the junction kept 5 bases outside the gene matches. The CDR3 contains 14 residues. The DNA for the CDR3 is TGTGCCAGTAGTATCGGACAGGGAAACTCACCCCTCCACTTT. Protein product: CASSIGQGNSPLHF.